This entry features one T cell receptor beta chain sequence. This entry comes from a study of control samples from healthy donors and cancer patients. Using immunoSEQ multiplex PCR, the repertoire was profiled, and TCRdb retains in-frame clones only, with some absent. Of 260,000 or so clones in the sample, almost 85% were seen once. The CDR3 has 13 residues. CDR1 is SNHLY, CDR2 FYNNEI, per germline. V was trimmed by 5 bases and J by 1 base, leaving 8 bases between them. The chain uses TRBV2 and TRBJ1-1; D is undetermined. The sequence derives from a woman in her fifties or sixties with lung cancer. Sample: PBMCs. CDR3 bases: TGTGCCAGCAGTCGGGAGTGGAACACTGAAGCTTTCTTT. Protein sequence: CASSREWNTEAFF.